This TCR beta chain emerged from a study of lymphopenia after photon versus proton radiotherapy. Whole-study results and caveats: Post-nadir diversity loss with photons came from oligoclonal expansion, particularly CD8+ Temra cells. Photon-treated patients lost naive T cells and TCR diversity; proton-treated stayed stable. Better survival with proton therapy was suggested as possible, not demonstrated. In patients who died, overall survival fell as post-nadir TCR diversity dropped more.

The germline V gene has CDR1 SGHRS and CDR2 YFSETQ. V lost 0 bases to trimming and J lost 5 bases, with 11 bases between them. CDR3 length: 14 residues. Method: immunoSEQ multiplex PCR; TCRdb's copy keeps in-frame clones and lacks some. Of roughly 45,000 clones listed, approximately 85% were seen once; the top ten hold approximately 2%. Concerning this clone: Antigen specificity is unknown.

Material: peripheral blood, obtained from a patient treated with photon-based radiotherapy. The sequence was obtained from a middle-aged man with gastric cancer. This chain links TRBV5-1 with TRBJ1-1; D might be TRBD1 (5 bases). CDR3 amino acids: CASSLVQGGTEAFF. CDR3 coding DNA: TGCGCCAGCAGCTTGGTTCAGGGAGGTACTGAAGCTTTCTTT.